This T cell receptor (beta chain) was sequenced in a study of regulatory T cells in long-lasting Graves disease. Time point meaning: persistent/refractory GD, antithyroid drugs over 5 years with positive TRAb. PBMC RNA served as the TCR library source. This CDR3 comprises 15 residues. Trimming left V 6 bases short and J 0 bases short, with 12 bases between. Whole-study findings and limits: TCR diversity in persistent Graves' patients was below that of newly diagnosed ones. Persistent cases favored TRBV28, TRBJ1-2 and TRBJ2-5. Persistent patients shared more public clonotypes (about 2,700) than newly diagnosed patients (about 1,000).

Arm-PCR of CDR3 regions and iRepertoire HTBI primers were used to build TCR beta libraries. In the study's own analysis: Sequenced samples collectively carried 62 TRBV and over 11 TRBJ segments. TCRdb re-called the multiplex PCR reads with MiXCR, one entry per CDR3 protein. These V and J calls derive from TCRdb rather than the authors' analysis. The data show 450,000 or so distinct CDR3 sequences, less than 25% seen once. At least ten counts were recorded for this clonotype. Antigen unknown. The specimen comprised peripheral blood mononuclear cells (PBMCs), sampled when the disease was refractory, from a patient treated with antithyroid drugs. V gene TRBV12-3 or TRBV12-4 combines with J gene TRBJ1-5; D ambiguous. The receptor's source is a female donor with Graves disease. CDR3 nucleotides: TGTGCCAGCAGCTCCGACACGTATAGCAATCAGCCCCAGCATTTT. This translates into CASSSDTYSNQPQHF.